This T cell receptor (beta chain) was sequenced for a study of blood T cell repertoires in COVID-19 (dated by TCRdb to the early 2020s). With respect to the entire study: Samples covering the acute and convalescent phases of COVID-19 were provided by collaborators in the United States, Italy and Spain. Subjects who had been exposed to COVID-19, were actively infected with it, or had recovered from it provided the deeply sampled blood TCRbeta repertoires that made up the dataset. Where HLA class I and class II types were available, the types were taken from metadata supplied by the sample provider, not from assay-based typing. Samples came from the ongoing ImmuneRACE study (first 160 participants) plus 1,254 subjects from 6 global collaborators. The prospective study material was composed of cDNA or gDNA derived from T cells, B-cell-depleted T cells, or PBMCs. Sample metadata almost always included a de-identified subject ID, COVID-19 status, age in years and sex. The repertoires were made available in a free public database intended to serve as a resource for research on the immune response to SARS-CoV-2.

Relative to germline, V is 3 bases shorter and J is 8 bases shorter, with 10 bases between their ends. CDR1 and CDR2, per the germline V gene (reference sequence), are SEHNR and FQNEAQ. Its CDR3 holds 12 amino acids, cysteine through phenylalanine. Just CDR3 DNA is preserved here, 36 bases in frame from base 1. TCRbeta CDR3 regions were amplified from genomic DNA using the immunoSEQ Assay, a bias-controlled multiplex PCR. As for how the authors treated the data: The number of nucleated cells in each sample was estimated from the amplification of reference gene primers within the assay. To quantify the absolute abundance of each unique TCRbeta CDR3 rearrangement, sequence reads were collapsed and filtered. For each sample, productive Simpson clonality was calculated by taking the square root of Simpson's diversity index across productive rearrangements. TCRdb stores this immuneACCESS table with in-frame sequences only. Part of the clones is absent; in the studies checked, under half of the shortfall reflects unresolved V genes, and no reason is known for the rest. V, J and clone size derive from that table, while D and trimming were established from the DNA sequence. The sample table holds 250,000 to 350,000 clones, of which around 82% were seen once. Clones ranked in the top ten supply about 1.2% of the sample.

The collaborating institutions used their own protocols to collect whole blood in K2EDTA tubes. For TCRbeta analysis, collaborators shipped samples in one of three forms: frozen whole blood, isolated PBMCs, or DNA extracted from either of those sample types. Points the paper makes about the study in general: Clinical and demographic metadata were provided uncurated, with the amount varying by source and participant.

A word on this clone: Its antigen is unknown. There are no base qualities to consult, and no much larger clone falls within one base.

The rearranged chain carries TRBV7-9 and TRBJ1-2; the D segment could be TRBD1, given 6 matching bases. Specimen: peripheral blood. This receptor was identified in a woman between 50 and 59 years old with acute or convalescent COVID-19. Here the CDR3 is given as CASSFTQGGYTF. The nucleotide sequence is given as TGTGCCAGCAGCTTTACCCAGGGGGGCTACACCTTC.